The present entry profiles one T cell receptor (beta chain) with its context. Its antigen is still unknown. Base qualities are not provided; no much larger clone lies one nucleotide away. The method was the immunoSEQ multiplex PCR assay. Per the original workflow: A statistical classification framework was developed to diagnose cytomegalovirus status using the catalog of TCR beta chain sequences. TCRdb limited this immuneACCESS table to in-frame rearrangements with V and J called. A share of clones is missing; checked studies link under half to unresolved V genes, and the rest is unexplained. That table gives V, J and clone size, and the DNA gave D and trimming. The sample profile shows approximately 260,000 clones; more than 75% of them were found once. 1% to 1.5% of the sample comes from the top ten. The data were taken from a study of cytomegalovirus exposure and HLA in healthy donors (dated by TCRdb to about 2017). The study in broad terms: According to a later analysis, one platform produced both the approximately 110 validation repertoires and the approximately 600 repertoires of the first cohort. The aim of the study was to test whether cataloging public T cell receptors could identify signatures of past pathogen exposure. Along with the approximately 650-subject first cohort, a separate validation cohort of over a hundred different subjects was used. To predict cytomegalovirus infection status, the study combined high-throughput TCR immunosequencing, statistical association of individual TCRs with disease status, and machine learning. Here is what the overall study found, with its caveats: The authors suggested that the approach could potentially be generalized to other disease states and immunological phenotypes. A later analysis found that TCRs clustered in the first cohort also tended to co-occur in the 95 to 150 validation repertoires, with 94% of cluster scores above 0. The classifier was reported to diagnose cytomegalovirus status with high specificity and sensitivity in both the original and validation cohorts. While some public TCRs were present in many individuals, most TCR sequences turned up only very rarely across donors. The study listed 150 to 200 TCR beta chains as associated with cytomegalovirus. Three of the identified cytomegalovirus-associated TCR beta chains were confirmed in vitro to be specific for cytomegalovirus antigens. The validation cohort had no HLA typing available for a later analysis, so co-occurrence within that cohort was assessed over all 120 or so repertoires.

Separate from the approximately 670-subject first cohort, the validation cohort of 95 to 150 subjects was the group to which the donors belonged. The sequenced sample was PBMCs. The TCR originated in a woman in her twenties or thirties in good health and CMV-seropositive.

The sequenced DNA is TGTGCCAGTTCTCGCTGGGAGGGACTGTCTTACAATGAGCAGTTCTTC. This yields the protein CASSRWEGLSYNEQFF. The rearrangement combines TRBV19 with TRBJ2-1; 7 bases in the middle match TRBD2. There are 16 amino acids in the CDR3, from cysteine to phenylalanine inclusive. Left in the record is the CDR3 DNA by itself, 48 bases read in frame from the first base. Compared with germline, V lacks 8 bases and J lacks 4 bases; bases without a gene match: 14. Taken from the germline V gene (reference sequence), the CDR1 and CDR2 loops are LNHDA and SQIVND. When the CDR3 is completed using the reference TRBV19 and TRBJ2-1 genes on either side, the full variable domain is DGGITQSPKYLFRKEGQNVTLSCEQNLNHDAMYWYRQDPGQGLRLIYYSQIVNDFQKGDIAEGYSVSREKKESFPLTVTSAQKNPTAFYLCASSRWEGLSYNEQFFGPGTRLTVL.